This T cell receptor beta chain derives from a study of cytomegalovirus exposure and HLA in healthy donors. Whole-study findings and limits: TRBV6-2, TRBV6-3 and some other V segments were unresolvable in 87-base-pair reads. Presence/absence comparisons presumed near-even sequencing depth among donors. Earlier analysis yielded a pattern in which most TCR beta V segments were productive about 90% or about 30% of the time.

On this clone: Its antigen is currently unknown.

60 Vbeta and 13 Jbeta primers were used in PCR. Sequencing was performed with immunoSEQ multiplex PCR; in TCRdb, only in-frame clones are kept and a portion is missing. Among 130,000 to 150,000 clones, 77% were seen once, and the ten largest hold under 5.5%. Germline lookup yields CDR1 SGHTA and CDR2 FQGNSA. The CDR3 spans 16 residues. V gave up 6 bases and J gave up 1 base, with 15 bases separating them. The material sequenced was PBMCs. This clonotype was obtained from a woman between 50 and 59 years old in good health and CMV-seronegative. The rearrangement links TRBV7-2 to TRBJ2-2; TRBD1 might be the D (6 bases). The CDR3 protein is CASSQIPGQNTGELFF. For the CDR3, the DNA is TGTGCCAGCAGTCAAATTCCGGGACAGAACACCGGGGAGCTGTTTTTT.